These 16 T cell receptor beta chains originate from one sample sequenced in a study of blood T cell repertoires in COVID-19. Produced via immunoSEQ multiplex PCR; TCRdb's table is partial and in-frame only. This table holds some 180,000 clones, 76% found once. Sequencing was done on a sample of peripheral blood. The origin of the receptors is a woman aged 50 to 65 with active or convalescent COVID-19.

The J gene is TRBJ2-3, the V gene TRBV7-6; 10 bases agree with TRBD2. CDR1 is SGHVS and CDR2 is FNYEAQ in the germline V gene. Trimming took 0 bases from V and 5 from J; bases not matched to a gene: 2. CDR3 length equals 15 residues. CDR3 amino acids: CASSLASGGGDTQYF. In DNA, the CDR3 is TGTGCCAGCAGCTTAGCGAGCGGGGGGGGAGATACGCAGTATTTT. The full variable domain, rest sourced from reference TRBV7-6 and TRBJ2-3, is GAGVSQSPRYKVTKRGQDVALRCDPISGHVSLYWYRQALGQGPEFLTYFNYEAQQDKSGLPNDRFSAERPEGSISTLTIQRTEQRDSAMYRCASSLASGGGDTQYFGPGTRLTVL.

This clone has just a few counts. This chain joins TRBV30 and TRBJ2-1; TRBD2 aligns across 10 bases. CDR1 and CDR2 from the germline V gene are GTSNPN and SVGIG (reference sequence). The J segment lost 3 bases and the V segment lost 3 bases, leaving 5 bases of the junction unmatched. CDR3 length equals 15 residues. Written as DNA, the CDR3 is TGTGCCTGGAGGCTAGCGGGGGTCAGCTACAATGAGCAGTTCTTC. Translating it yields CAWRLAGVSYNEQFF.

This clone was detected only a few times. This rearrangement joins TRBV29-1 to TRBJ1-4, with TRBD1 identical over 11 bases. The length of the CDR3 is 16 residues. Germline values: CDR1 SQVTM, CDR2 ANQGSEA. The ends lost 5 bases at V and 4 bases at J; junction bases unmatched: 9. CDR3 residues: CSVTREGQGVNEKLFF. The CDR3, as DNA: TGCAGCGTTACCCGAGAGGGACAGGGGGTTAATGAAAAACTGTTTTTT.

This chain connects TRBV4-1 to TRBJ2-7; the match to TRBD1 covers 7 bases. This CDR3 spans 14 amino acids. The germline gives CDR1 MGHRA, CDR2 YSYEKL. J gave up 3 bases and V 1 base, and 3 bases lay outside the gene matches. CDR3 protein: CASSQGQGLYEQYF. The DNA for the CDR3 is TGCGCCAGCAGCCAAGGACAGGGCCTCTACGAGCAGTACTTC.

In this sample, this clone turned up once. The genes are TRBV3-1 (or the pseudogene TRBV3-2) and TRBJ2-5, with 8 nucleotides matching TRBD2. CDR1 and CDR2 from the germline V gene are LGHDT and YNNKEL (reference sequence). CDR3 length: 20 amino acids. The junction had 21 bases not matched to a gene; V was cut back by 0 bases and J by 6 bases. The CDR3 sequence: CASSQDLGAGGRGGKKTQYF. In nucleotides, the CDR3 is TGTGCCAGCAGCCAAGATCTAGGGGCGGGAGGTCGTGGGGGTAAGAAGACCCAGTACTTC.

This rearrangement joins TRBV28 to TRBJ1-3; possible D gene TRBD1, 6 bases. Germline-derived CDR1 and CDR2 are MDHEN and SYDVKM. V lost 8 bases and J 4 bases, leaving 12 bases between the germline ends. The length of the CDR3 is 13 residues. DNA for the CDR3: TGTGCCAGCCGAGGGGGAGCAGGAAACACCATATATTTT. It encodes CASRGGAGNTIYF. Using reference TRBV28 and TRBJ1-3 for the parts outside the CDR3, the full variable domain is DVKVTQSSRYLVKRTGEKVFLECVQDMDHENMFWYRQDPGLGLRLIYFSYDVKMKEKGDIPEGYSVSREKKERFSLILESASTNQTSMYLCASRGGAGNTIYFGEGSWLTVV.

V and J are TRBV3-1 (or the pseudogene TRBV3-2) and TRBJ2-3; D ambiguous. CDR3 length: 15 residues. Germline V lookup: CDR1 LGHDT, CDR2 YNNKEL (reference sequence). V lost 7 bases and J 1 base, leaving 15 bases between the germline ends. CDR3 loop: CASTEFNTGTDTQYF. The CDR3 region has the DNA TGTGCCAGCACCGAGTTTAACACAGGCACAGATACGCAGTATTTT.

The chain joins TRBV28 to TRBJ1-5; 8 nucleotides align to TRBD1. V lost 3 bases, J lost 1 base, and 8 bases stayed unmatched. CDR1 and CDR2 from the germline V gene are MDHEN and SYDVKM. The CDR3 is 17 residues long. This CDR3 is CASSFRRQGLSNQPQHF. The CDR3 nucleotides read TGTGCCAGCAGTTTCCGCCGACAGGGGTTAAGCAATCAGCCCCAGCATTTT.

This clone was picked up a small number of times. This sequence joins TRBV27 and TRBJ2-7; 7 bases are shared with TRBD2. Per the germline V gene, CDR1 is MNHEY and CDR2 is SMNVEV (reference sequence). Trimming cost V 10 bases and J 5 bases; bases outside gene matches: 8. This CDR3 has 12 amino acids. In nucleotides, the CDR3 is TGTGCCACCCGGGACTATTCCCACGAGCAGTACTTC. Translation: CATRDYSHEQYF.

CDR3: CASNQMDRGLNTEAFF. The CDR3 DNA reads as TGTGCCAGTAACCAAATGGACAGGGGCCTGAACACTGAAGCTTTCTTT. This rearrangement joins TRBV19 to TRBJ1-1; 9 positions agree with TRBD1. Trimming took 7 bases from V and 0 from J; bases not matched to a gene: 9. Germline V CDR1 and CDR2: LNHDA, SQIVND (reference sequence). The CDR3 is 16 amino acids.

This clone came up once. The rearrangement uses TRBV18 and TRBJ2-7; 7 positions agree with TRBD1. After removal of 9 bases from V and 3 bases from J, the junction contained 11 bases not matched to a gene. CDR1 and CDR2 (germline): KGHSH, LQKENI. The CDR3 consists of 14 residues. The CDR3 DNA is TGTGCCAGTGCCGAGGGGGCAAATTACTACGAGCAGTACTTC. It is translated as CASAEGANYYEQYF.

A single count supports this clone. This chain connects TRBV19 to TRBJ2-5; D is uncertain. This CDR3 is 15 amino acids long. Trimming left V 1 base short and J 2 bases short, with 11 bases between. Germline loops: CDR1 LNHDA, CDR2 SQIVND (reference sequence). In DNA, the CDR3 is TGTGCCAGTAGTATAGGGAGCCATTCTCAAGAGACCCAGTACTTC. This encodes CASSIGSHSQETQYF.

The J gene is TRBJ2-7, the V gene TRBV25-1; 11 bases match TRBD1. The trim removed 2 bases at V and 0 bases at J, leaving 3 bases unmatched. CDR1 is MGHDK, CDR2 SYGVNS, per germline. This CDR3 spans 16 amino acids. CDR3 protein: CASSEPGTGGSYEQYF. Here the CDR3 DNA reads TGTGCCAGCAGTGAACCCGGGACAGGGGGCTCCTACGAGCAGTACTTC.

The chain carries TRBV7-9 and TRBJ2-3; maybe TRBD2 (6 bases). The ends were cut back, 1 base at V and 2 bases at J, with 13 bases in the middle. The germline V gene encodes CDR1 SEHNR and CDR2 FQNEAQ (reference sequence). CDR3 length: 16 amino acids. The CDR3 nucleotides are TGTGCCAGCAGCTTAGATGGTGGGAGGCTCACAGATACGCAGTATTTT. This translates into CASSLDGGRLTDTQYF.

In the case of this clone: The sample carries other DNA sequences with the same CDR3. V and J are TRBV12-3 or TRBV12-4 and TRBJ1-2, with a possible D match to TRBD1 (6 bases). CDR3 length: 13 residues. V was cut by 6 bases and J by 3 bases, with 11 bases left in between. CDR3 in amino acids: CASSLGQHYGYTF. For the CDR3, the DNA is TGTGCCAGCAGCCTTGGACAGCACTATGGCTACACCTTC.

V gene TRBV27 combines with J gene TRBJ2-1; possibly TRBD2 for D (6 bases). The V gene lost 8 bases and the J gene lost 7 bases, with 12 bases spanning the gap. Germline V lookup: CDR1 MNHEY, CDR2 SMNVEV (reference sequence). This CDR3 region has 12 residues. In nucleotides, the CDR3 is TGTGCCAGCCGACGGGGGAGGAATGAGCAGTTCTTC. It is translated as CASRRGRNEQFF.